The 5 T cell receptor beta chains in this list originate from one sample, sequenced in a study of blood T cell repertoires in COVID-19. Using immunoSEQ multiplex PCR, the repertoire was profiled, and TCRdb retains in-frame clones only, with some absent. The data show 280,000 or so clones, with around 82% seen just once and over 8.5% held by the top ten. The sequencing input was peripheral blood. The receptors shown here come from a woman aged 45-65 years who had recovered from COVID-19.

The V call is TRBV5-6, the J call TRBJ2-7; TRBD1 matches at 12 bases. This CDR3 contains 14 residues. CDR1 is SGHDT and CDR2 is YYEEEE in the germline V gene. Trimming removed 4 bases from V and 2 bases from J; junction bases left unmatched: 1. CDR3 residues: CASSGTGGTYEQYF. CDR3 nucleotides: TGTGCCAGCAGCGGGACAGGGGGCACCTACGAGCAGTACTTC.

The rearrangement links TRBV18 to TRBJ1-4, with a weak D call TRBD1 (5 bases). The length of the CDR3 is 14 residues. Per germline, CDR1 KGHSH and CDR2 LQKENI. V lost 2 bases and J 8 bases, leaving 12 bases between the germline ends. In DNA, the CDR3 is TGTGCCAGCTCACCAACTTCGGGGGAGGAAAAACTGTTTTTT. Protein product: CASSPTSGEEKLFF.

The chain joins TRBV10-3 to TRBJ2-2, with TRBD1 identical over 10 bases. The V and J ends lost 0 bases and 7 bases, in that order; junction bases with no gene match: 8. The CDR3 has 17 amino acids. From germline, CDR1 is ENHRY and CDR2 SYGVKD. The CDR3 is CAISESTGGASSGELFF. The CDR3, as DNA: TGTGCCATCAGTGAGTCGACAGGGGGCGCATCTAGCGGGGAGCTGTTTTTT.

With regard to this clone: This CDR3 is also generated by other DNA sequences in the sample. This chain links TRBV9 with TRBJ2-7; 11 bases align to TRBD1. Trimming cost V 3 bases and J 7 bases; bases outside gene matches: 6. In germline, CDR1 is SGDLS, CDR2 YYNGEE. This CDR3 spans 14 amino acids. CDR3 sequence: CASSAGTGGYEQYF. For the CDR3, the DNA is TGTGCCAGCAGCGCCGGGACAGGGGGTTATGAGCAGTACTTC.

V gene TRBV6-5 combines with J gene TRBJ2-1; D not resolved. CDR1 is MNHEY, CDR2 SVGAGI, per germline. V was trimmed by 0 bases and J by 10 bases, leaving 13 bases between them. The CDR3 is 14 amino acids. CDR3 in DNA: TGTGCCAGCAGTTACTCGGAACTAAGCCCCGAGCAGTTCTTC. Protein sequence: CASSYSELSPEQFF.